This T cell receptor beta chain derives from a study of blood T cells in healthy people across ages. PCR was performed a second time for roughly 7 to 11 cycles using a sample-barcoded 5' primer and a J-beta primer mix. TCRdb reanalysed the 5' RACE reads using MiXCR and keeps one entry per CDR3 protein. The table includes 550,000 to 700,000 distinct CDR3 sequences, 27% detected once. CDR1 is SGHTA and CDR2 is FQGNSA in the germline V gene. This CDR3 spans 13 amino acids. Trimming removed 1 base at V and 11 bases at J, with 14 bases between. Sequenced: blood. The sequence was obtained from a woman between 70 and 85 years old in good health. The V and J genes are TRBV7-2 and TRBJ2-5; D remains unclear. CDR3 loop: CASSLDAAYGQYF. The CDR3 coding sequence is TGTGCCAGCAGCTTAGACGCAGCCTACGGGCAGTACTTC.